Below, 20 T cell receptor beta chains from the same sample are listed, as sequenced in a study of molecular identifiers for immune sequencing clone quantification. Using its own MiXCR run on the PCR reads, TCRdb lists one record per CDR3 protein. The sample comprises about 630,000 distinct CDR3 sequences, around 25% of which are singletons, and 0.75% to 0.8% rests with the top ten. The sample was naive CD8+ T cells from blood, with Jurkat cell RNA spiked in. As to subset: FACS-sorted CD8+CD4-CCR7+CD45RA+ naive T cells. The receptors shown here come from a human donor in good health. Some libraries in this study had Jurkat cell RNA spiked in.

This clonotype was detected ten times or more. The gene calls are TRBV6-6 and TRBJ2-7; perhaps TRBD2 as D (5 bases). Trimming cost V 8 bases and J 6 bases, with 17 bases left between them. Per the germline V gene, CDR1 is MNHNY and CDR2 is SVGAGI (reference sequence). The CDR3 contains 13 residues. CDR3 DNA sequence: TGTGCCAGCCGGTACGCTCTAGGACTCGAGCAGTACTTC. Translation gives CASRYALGLEQYF.

The gene calls are TRBV7-9 and TRBJ2-7; D gene ambiguous. The CDR3 consists of 14 residues. Deletions cut 5 bases from V and 3 bases from J, with 14 bases between. In germline, CDR1 is SEHNR, CDR2 FQNEAQ (reference sequence). The CDR3 sequence: CASSTYDTIYEQYF. In DNA, the CDR3 is TGTGCCAGCAGCACCTACGACACAATCTACGAGCAGTACTTC. The complete variable domain, with remaining parts taken from reference TRBV7-9 and TRBJ2-7, reads DTGVSQNPRHKITKRGQNVTFRCDPISEHNRLYWYRQTLGQGPEFLTYFQNEAQLEKSRLLSDRFSAERPKGSFSTLEIQRTEQGDSAMYLCASSTYDTIYEQYFGPGTRLTVT.

This clonotype has ten or more counts. This chain links TRBV12-3 or TRBV12-4 with TRBJ2-7; D possibly corresponds to TRBD1 (5 bases). The length of the CDR3 is 15 residues. With 3 bases removed from V and 1 base from J, the gap between germline ends came to 13 bases. The CDR3 bases are TGTGCCAGCAGTTTGCGTCAGGGTGGGTCCTACGAGCAGTACTTC. It yields the protein CASSLRQGGSYEQYF.

This clonotype was counted ten times or more. V is TRBV7-9 and J is TRBJ1-4; 7 bases map to TRBD1. The CDR3 is 15 amino acids. CDR1 is SEHNR and CDR2 is FQNEAQ in the germline V gene (reference sequence). The trim removed 5 bases at V and 8 bases at J, leaving 11 bases unmatched. The CDR3 here is CASSEDRPLLEKLFF. CDR3 nucleotide sequence: TGTGCCAGCAGCGAGGACAGGCCGCTTCTCGAAAAACTGTTTTTT.

In nucleotides, the CDR3 is TGCAGCGCCGAAGAGTCCAGCGGGCGGGCCAAAGTCGGATACGAGCAGTACTTC. This encodes CSAEESSGRAKVGYEQYF. The V and J genes are TRBV29-1 and TRBJ2-7, with D possibly being TRBD2 (6 bases). CDR3 length equals 18 residues. CDR1 is SQVTM and CDR2 is ANQGSEA in the germline V gene. V was clipped by 7 bases and J by 4 bases, with 32 bases between them.

This sequence joins TRBV4-1 and TRBJ1-5; D is undetermined. CDR1 is MGHRA, CDR2 YSYEKL, per germline. This CDR3 is built from 19 residues. Trimming took 0 bases from V and 2 from J, leaving 20 bases between them. CDR3 in DNA: TGCGCCAGCAGCCAAGATCCGCCAGCTAGACTTTATGGCAATCAGCCCCAGCATTTT. It specifies CASSQDPPARLYGNQPQHF.

Many counts were recorded for this clonotype. The rearrangement uses TRBV5-1 and TRBJ1-5, with D uncertain. The V and J ends lost 4 bases and 4 bases respectively, with 15 bases between them. The CDR3 covers 15 residues. The germline gives CDR1 SGHRS, CDR2 YFSETQ. The CDR3 coding sequence is TGCGCCAGCAGCCCAGCGGGCTTTGAAAATCAGCCCCAGCATTTT. Encoded protein: CASSPAGFENQPQHF. The variable domain in full, completed from reference TRBV5-1 and TRBJ1-5, reads KAGVTQTPRYLIKTRGQQVTLSCSPISGHRSVSWYQQTPGQGLQFLFEYFSETQRNKGNFPGRFSGRQFSNSRSEMNVSTLELGDSALYLCASSPAGFENQPQHFGDGTRLSIL.

This clonotype was picked up a small number of times. The chain combines TRBV19 with TRBJ2-7; 7 bases align to TRBD2. The trim removed 5 bases at V and 1 base at J, leaving 2 bases unmatched. CDR3 length: 13 residues. The germline V gene encodes CDR1 LNHDA and CDR2 SQIVND (reference sequence). The CDR3 spells CASSAGDSYEQYF. DNA for the CDR3: TGTGCCAGTAGTGCGGGGGATTCCTACGAGCAGTACTTC.

This clonotype was seen more than once but under ten times. The chain uses TRBV30 and TRBJ1-2; weak D call: TRBD1 (6 bases). Looked up from germline, CDR1 is GTSNPN and CDR2 is SVGIG (reference sequence). CDR3 length: 11 residues. The ends were cut back, 4 bases at V and 4 bases at J, with 7 bases in the middle. The CDR3 sequence is CAWTDSYGYTF. CDR3 nucleotides: TGTGCCTGGACGGACAGCTATGGCTACACCTTC.

Turning to this clonotype: The CDR3 carries no conserved terminal phenylalanine or tryptophan, so it likely arises from a read error. V and J are TRBV4-2 and TRBJ2-3; D uncertain. Germline V gene sequence: CDR1 LGHNA, CDR2 YNFKEQ. CDR3 length equals 17 residues. The CDR3 region is CPSSQVVVARSTDTQYL. The CDR3 bases are TGTCCCAGCAGCCAAGTTGTTGTCGCCCGGTCAACAGATACGCAGTATTTA.

This clonotype came up many times. The CDR3 nucleotides are TGTGCCAGCAGCTTCCTAGCGGGGGATATTTACAATGAGCAGTTCTTC. It specifies CASSFLAGDIYNEQFF. The rearrangement uses TRBV7-9 and TRBJ2-1; 10 nucleotides match TRBD2. Germline-derived CDR1 and CDR2 are SEHNR and FQNEAQ (reference sequence). The CDR3 is 16 residues long. Germline trimming cut 3 bases from V and 4 bases from J; bases unmatched to any gene: 6.

This clonotype was observed at least ten times. V and J are TRBV19 and TRBJ2-1, with D tentatively TRBD1 or TRBD2 (5 bases each). V was shortened by 6 bases and J by 4 bases, with 10 bases between the two germline ends. The CDR3 length is 13 residues. Looked up from germline, CDR1 is LNHDA and CDR2 is SQIVND (reference sequence). CDR3 amino acids: CASSWDGYNEQFF. In DNA form, the CDR3 reads TGTGCCAGTAGCTGGGACGGGTACAATGAGCAGTTCTTC. The entire variable domain, with the rest obtained from reference TRBV19 and TRBJ2-1, is as follows: DGGITQSPKYLFRKEGQNVTLSCEQNLNHDAMYWYRQDPGQGLRLIYYSQIVNDFQKGDIAEGYSVSREKKESFPLTVTSAQKNPTAFYLCASSWDGYNEQFFGPGTRLTVL.

This clonotype showed up just a few times. A much bigger clone sits one base away, suggesting this may be a read error. This sequence joins TRBV7-8 and TRBJ2-1; D remains ambiguous. This CDR3 has 13 residues. Per germline, CDR1 SGHVS and CDR2 FQNEAQ. The CDR3 coding sequence is TGTGCCAGCAGCTTAGCGACGTACAATGGGCAGTTCTTC. Translating it yields CASSLATYNGQFF. Variable domain in full (rest from reference TRBV7-8 and TRBJ2-1): GAGVSQSPRYKVAKRGQDVALRCDPISGHVSLFWYQQALGQGPEFLTYFQNEAQLDKSGLPSDRFFAERPEGSVSTLKIQRTQQEDSAVYLCASSLATYNGQFFGPGTRLTVL.

The genes are TRBV19 and TRBJ1-3, with D tentatively TRBD1 (6 bases). V lost 5 bases to trimming and J lost 6 bases, with 17 bases between them. Germline V lookup: CDR1 LNHDA, CDR2 SQIVND (reference sequence). The CDR3 is 15 amino acids. CDR3 protein: CASSDLHRAENTIYF. The DNA of the CDR3 is TGTGCCAGTAGTGACCTCCACAGGGCTGAAAACACCATATATTTT.

The chain employs TRBV19 and TRBJ1-5, with TRBD1 as a possible D gene (5 bases). V dropped 2 bases and J dropped 3 bases, with 11 bases sitting between them. Germline V gene sequence: CDR1 LNHDA, CDR2 SQIVND (reference sequence). The length of the CDR3 is 15 residues. CDR3 bases: TGTGCCAGTAGTATAAGGGACGGCTTCAATCAGCCCCAGCATTTT. Amino acid sequence: CASSIRDGFNQPQHF.

This chain connects TRBV9 to TRBJ2-7; D is unresolved. Germline lookup yields CDR1 SGDLS and CDR2 YYNGEE. V lost 3 bases to trimming and J lost 6 bases, with 22 bases between them. The CDR3 extends over 16 amino acids. Written as DNA, the CDR3 is TGTGCCAGCAGCGCCGGGTCAGGAGTAGCCCTTTCCGAGCAGTACTTC. Translation: CASSAGSGVALSEQYF.

This clonotype was seen repeatedly, ten times or more. V is TRBV11-2 and J is TRBJ2-3; 9 bases are a match to TRBD2. CDR3 length: 18 residues. Losses at the gene ends were 5 bases for V and 1 base for J; bases not matched to a gene: 13. In germline, CDR1 is SGHAT, CDR2 FQNNGV. CDR3 amino acids: CASSVSGGSSSGTDTQYF. CDR3 DNA sequence: TGTGCCAGCAGCGTTAGCGGGGGTTCCTCTTCTGGCACAGATACGCAGTATTTT.

With respect to this clonotype: It may be a read error: a sequence one base away is much more abundant. The rearrangement joins TRBV6-5 to TRBJ2-5, with D perhaps given as TRBD1 or TRBD2 (5 bases each). The CDR3 length is 13 residues. The ends were cut back, 6 bases at V and 4 bases at J, with 12 bases in the middle. The germline CDR1 and CDR2 sequences are MNHEY and SVGAGI. In DNA, the CDR3 is TGTGCCAGCAGGAGAGGGACGGGAGAGACCCAGTACTTC. Translated, it gives CASRRGTGETQYF.

To note about this clonotype: This CDR3 is missing its conserved last phenylalanine or tryptophan, likely due to a read error. The rearrangement joins TRBV7-9 to TRBJ1-4; tentative D call: TRBD1 (5 bases). V dropped 1 base and J dropped 4 bases, with 10 bases sitting between them. This CDR3 has 15 amino acids. Germline assignment: CDR1 SEHNR and CDR2 FQNEAQ (reference sequence). The CDR3 is CASSLVGGVNEKLFL. The CDR3 DNA is TGTGCCAGCAGCTTAGTTGGAGGGGTTAATGAAAAACTGTTTCTT.

In its sample, this clonotype was seen a few times. The chain carries TRBV12-3 or TRBV12-4 and TRBJ2-7; D possibly corresponds to TRBD1 (5 bases). Trimming pared 1 base from V and 6 bases from J, leaving 19 bases between. This CDR3 is built from 16 residues. The DNA of the CDR3 is TGTGCCAGCAGTTTAGTAGTTGGCAGGGCAATCGGCGAGCAGTACTTC. Its translation is CASSLVVGRAIGEQYF.